The T cell receptor beta chain described here comes from a study of circulating tumor DNA in untreated peripheral T-cell lymphoma. There are a few counts of this clone. What it recognizes is unknown. General observations from the study: In approximately 78% of patients, tumor-specific clonotypes were identified.

Tumor tissue was collected at baseline, before treatment began. Germline V CDR1 and CDR2: LNHDA, SQIVND (reference sequence). This CDR3 comprises 15 residues. V shed 4 bases and J shed 4 bases, with 16 bases lying between them. Some clones are missing from TCRdb's copy, which holds only in-frame ones; the method was immunoSEQ multiplex PCR. The table has about 6,600 clones, roughly 66% seen once. The receptor was isolated from a human donor with peripheral T-cell lymphoma. The specimen was tumor tissue. The chain is built from TRBV19 and TRBJ2-5; the D call may be TRBD1 or TRBD2 (6 bases each). The DNA for the CDR3 is TGTGCCAGTAGTAGTTGGCGTGGAGGGGGAGAGACCCAGTACTTC. Translated, it gives CASSSWRGGGETQYF.